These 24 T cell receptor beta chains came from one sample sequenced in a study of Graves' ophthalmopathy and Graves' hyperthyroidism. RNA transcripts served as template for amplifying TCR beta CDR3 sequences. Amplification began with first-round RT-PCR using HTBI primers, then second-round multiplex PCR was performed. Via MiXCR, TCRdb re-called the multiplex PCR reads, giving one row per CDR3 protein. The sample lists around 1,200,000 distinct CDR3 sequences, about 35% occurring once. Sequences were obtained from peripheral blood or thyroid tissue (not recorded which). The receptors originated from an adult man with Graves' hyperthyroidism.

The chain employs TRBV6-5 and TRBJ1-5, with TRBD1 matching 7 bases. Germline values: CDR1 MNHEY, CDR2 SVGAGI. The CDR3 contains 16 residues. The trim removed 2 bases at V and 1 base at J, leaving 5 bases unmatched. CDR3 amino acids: CASSYGGRGSNQPQHF. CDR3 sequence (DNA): TGTGCCAGCAGTTACGGTGGCAGGGGGAGCAATCAGCCCCAGCATTTT.

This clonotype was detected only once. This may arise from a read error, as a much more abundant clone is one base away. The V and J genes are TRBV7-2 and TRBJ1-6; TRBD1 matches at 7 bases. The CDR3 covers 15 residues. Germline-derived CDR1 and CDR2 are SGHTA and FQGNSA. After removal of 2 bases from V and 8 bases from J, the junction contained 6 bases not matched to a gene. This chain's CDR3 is CASSLTGRGDSPLHF. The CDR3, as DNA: TGTGCCAGCAGCTTAACGGGCAGGGGGGATTCACCCCTCCACTTT.

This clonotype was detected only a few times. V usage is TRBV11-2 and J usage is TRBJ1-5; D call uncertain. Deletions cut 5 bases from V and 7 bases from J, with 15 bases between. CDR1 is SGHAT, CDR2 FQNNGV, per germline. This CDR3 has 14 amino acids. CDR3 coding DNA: TGTGCCAGCAGCCAAGGCGGTCCCAACCAGCCCCAGCATTTT. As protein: CASSQGGPNQPQHF.

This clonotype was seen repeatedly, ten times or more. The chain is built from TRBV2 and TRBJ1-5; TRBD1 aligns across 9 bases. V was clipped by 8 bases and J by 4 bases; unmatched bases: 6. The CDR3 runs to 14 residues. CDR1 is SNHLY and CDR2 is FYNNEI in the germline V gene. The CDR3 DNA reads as TGTGCCAGCCAAGGACAGGGGATGAATCAGCCCCAGCATTTT. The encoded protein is CASQGQGMNQPQHF.

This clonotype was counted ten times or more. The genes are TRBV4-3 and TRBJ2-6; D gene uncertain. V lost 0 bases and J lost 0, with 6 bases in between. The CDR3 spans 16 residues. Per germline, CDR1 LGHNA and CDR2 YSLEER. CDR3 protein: CASSQDLTSGANVLTF. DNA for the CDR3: TGCGCCAGCAGCCAAGACCTGACCTCTGGGGCCAACGTCCTGACTTTC.

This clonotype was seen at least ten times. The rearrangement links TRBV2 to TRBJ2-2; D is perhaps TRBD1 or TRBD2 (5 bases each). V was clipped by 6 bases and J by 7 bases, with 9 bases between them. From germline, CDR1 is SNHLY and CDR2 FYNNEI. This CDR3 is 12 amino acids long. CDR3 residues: CASREGFGELFF. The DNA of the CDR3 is TGTGCCAGCAGAGAGGGGTTCGGGGAGCTGTTTTTT.

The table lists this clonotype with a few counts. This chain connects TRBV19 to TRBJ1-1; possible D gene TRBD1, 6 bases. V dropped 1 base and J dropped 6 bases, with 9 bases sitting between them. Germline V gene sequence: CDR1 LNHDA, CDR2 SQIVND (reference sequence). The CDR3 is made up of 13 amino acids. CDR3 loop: CASSIVGGPEAFF. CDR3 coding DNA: TGTGCCAGTAGTATAGTTGGGGGCCCTGAAGCTTTCTTT.

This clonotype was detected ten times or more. The CDR3 loop reads CSVEDGTSDEQYF. The CDR3 DNA reads as TGCAGCGTTGAAGACGGGACAAGTGACGAGCAGTACTTC. The chain recombines TRBV29-1 with TRBJ2-7; D may be TRBD1 (6 bases). CDR1 and CDR2 from the germline V gene are SQVTM and ANQGSEA. The germline V and J ends were trimmed by 0 bases and 5 bases, with 11 bases remaining between them. This CDR3 spans 13 amino acids.

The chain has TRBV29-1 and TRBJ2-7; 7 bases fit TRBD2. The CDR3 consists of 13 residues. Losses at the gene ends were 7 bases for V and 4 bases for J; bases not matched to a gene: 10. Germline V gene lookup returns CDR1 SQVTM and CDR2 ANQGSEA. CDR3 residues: CSALGTTKYEQYF. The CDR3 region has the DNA TGCAGCGCTCTCGGGACTACCAAATACGAGCAGTACTTC.

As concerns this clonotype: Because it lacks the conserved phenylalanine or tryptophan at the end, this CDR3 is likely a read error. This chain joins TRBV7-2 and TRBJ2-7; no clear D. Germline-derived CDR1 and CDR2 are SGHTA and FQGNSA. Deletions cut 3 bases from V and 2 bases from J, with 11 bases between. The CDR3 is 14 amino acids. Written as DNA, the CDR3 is TGTGCCAGCAGCTTGAGTCAATCCCCCTACGAGCAGTACCTC. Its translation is CASSLSQSPYEQYL.

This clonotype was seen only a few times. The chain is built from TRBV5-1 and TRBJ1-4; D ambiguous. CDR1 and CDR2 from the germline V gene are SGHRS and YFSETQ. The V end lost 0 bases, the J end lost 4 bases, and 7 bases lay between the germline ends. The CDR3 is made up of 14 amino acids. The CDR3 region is CASSLGGFNEKLFF. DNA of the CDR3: TGCGCCAGCAGCTTGGGAGGGTTTAATGAAAAACTGTTTTTT.

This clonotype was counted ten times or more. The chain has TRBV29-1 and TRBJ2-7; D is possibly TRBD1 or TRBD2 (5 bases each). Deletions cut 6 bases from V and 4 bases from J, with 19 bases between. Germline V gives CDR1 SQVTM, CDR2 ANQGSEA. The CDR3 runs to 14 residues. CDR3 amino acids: CSVAGTGRFYEQYF. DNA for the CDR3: TGCAGCGTCGCCGGGACGGGGAGATTTTACGAGCAGTACTTC.

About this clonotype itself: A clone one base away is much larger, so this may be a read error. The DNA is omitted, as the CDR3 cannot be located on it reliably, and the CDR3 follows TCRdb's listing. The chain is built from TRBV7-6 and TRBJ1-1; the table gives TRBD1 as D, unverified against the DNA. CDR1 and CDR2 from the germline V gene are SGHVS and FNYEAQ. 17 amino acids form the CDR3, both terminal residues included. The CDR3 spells CASSLVAPGNRGTEVFF.

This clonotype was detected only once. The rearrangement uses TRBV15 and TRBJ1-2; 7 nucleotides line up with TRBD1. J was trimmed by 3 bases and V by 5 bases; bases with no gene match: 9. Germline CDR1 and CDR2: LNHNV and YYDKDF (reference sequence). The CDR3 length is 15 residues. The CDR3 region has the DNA TGTGCCACCAGCCAAGATCGCGGGACAGACTATGGCTACACCTTC. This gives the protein CATSQDRGTDYGYTF.

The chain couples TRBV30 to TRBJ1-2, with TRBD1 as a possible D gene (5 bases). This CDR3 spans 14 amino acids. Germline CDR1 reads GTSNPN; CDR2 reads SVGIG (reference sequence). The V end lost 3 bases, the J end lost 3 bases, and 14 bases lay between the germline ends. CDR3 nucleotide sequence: TGTGCCTGGAGCCCTGATGGGGGGGACTATGGCTACACCTTC. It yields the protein CAWSPDGGDYGYTF. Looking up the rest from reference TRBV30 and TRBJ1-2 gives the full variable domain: SQTIHQWPATLVQPVGSPLSLECTVEGTSNPNLYWYRQAAGRGLQLLFYSVGIGQISSEVPQNLSASRPQDRQFILSSKKLLLSDSGFYLCAWSPDGGDYGYTFGSGTRLTVV.

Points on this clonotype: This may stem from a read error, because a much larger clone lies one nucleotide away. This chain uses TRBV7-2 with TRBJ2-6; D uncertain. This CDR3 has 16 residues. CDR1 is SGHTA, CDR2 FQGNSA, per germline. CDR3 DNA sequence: TGCGCCAGAAGCCAGGATTGGGGCTCTGGGGCCAACGTCCTGACTTTC. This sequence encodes CARSQDWGSGANVLTF.

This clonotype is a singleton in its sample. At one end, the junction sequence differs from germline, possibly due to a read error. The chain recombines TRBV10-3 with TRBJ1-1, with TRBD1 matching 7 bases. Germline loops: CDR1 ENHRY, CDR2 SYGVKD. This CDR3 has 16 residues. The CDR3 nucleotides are TGTGCCAGCAGTTACCCCCCGACAGGGTCGAGGGCTGAAGCTTTCTTT. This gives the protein CASSYPPTGSRAEAFF.

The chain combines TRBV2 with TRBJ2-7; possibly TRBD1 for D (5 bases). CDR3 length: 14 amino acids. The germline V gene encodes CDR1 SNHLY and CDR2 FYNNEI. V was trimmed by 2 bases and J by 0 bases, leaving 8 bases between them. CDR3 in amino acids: CASSEYRSSYEQYF. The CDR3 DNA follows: TGTGCCAGCAGTGAATACAGGAGCTCCTACGAGCAGTACTTC. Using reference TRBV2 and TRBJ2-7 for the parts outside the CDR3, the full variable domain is EPEVTQTPSHQVTQMGQEVILRCVPISNHLYFYWYRQILGQKVEFLVSFYNNEISEKSEIFDDQFSVERPDGSNFTLKIRSTKLEDSAMYFCASSEYRSSYEQYFGPGTRLTVT.

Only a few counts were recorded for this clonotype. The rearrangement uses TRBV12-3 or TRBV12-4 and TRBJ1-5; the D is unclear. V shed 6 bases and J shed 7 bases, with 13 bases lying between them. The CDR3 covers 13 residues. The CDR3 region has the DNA TGTGCCAGCAGCCCCCACAGATCCCAGCCCCAGCATTTT. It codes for CASSPHRSQPQHF.

The CDR3 DNA reads TGTGCCAGCAGCCAAGCCCTGACTTTC. Protein: CASSQALTF. The chain employs TRBV7-8 and TRBJ2-6, with D unclear. This CDR3 is 9 amino acids long. V was pared by 5 bases and J by 15 bases, with 5 bases between. In germline, CDR1 is SGHVS, CDR2 FQNEAQ.

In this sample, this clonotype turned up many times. CDR3 sequence reads: CASSLVGVAETQYF. CDR3 nucleotides: TGTGCCAGCAGCTTGGTTGGGGTGGCGGAGACCCAGTACTTC. The chain links TRBV5-6 to TRBJ2-5, with D uncertain. CDR1 SGHDT and CDR2 YYEEEE come from the germline V gene. The CDR3 runs 14 residues. The ends were cut back, 0 bases at V and 5 bases at J, with 11 bases in the middle.

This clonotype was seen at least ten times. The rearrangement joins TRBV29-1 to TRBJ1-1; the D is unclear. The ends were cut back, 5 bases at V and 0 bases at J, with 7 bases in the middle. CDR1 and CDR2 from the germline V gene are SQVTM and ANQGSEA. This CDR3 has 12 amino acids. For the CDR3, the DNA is TGCAGCGTTCAGAGGATGAACACTGAAGCTTTCTTT. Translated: CSVQRMNTEAFF.

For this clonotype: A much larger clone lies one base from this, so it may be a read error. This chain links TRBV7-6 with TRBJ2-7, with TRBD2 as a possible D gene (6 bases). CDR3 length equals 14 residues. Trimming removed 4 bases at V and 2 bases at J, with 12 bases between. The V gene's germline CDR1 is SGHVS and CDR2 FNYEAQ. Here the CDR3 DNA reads TGTGCCAGCAGCTCCGCGCGGGGAACCTACGAGCAGTACTTC. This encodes CASSSARGTYEQYF.

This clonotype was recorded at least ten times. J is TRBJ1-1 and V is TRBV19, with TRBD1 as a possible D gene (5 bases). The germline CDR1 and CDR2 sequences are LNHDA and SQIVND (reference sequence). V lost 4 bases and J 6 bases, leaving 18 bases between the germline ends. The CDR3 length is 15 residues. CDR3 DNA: TGTGCCAGTAGTACGTTTCGGGGGGGAGACGCTGAAGCTTTCTTT. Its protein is CASSTFRGGDAEAFF.